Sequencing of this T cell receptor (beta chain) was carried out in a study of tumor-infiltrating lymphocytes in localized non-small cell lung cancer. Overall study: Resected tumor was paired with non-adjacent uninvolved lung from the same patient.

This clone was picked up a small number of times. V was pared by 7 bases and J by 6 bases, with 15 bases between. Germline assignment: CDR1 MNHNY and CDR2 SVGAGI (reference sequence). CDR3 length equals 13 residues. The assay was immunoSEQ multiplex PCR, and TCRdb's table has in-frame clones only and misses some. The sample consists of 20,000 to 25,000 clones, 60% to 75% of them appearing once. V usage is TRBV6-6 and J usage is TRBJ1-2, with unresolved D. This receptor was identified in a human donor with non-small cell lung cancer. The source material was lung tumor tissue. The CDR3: CASTLGGGDGYTF. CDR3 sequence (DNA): TGTGCCAGCACCCTAGGCGGCGGCGATGGCTACACCTTC.